The present TCR beta chain was sequenced within a study of T-cell memory formation after mild COVID-19. Study details: TCR clusters were mostly confined to one donor each.

One entry per CDR3 protein, called by TCRdb with MiXCR from the 5' RACE reads. The repertoire includes 400,000 to 500,000 distinct CDR3 sequences, around 24% of them detected once, and about 8.7% sits in the top ten. The CDR3 covers 16 residues. Unmatched junction bases numbered 15, after V lost 8 bases and J lost 6 bases. CDR1 MNHEY and CDR2 SVGEGT come from the germline V gene. Study-wide results and limits: A second wave expanding day 15 to 37 was CD4+-biased; contracting clones were balanced. Cross-reactive memory seemingly joined, as some responding clones were found in pre-infection memory.

This clonotype was counted many times. What it binds is not known. The sequencing sample was made of PBMCs or a T cell subset sorted from them (not recorded which). The chain recombines TRBV6-2 or TRBV6-3 with TRBJ2-3; 9 bases map to TRBD2. This TCR was recovered from an adult woman who had mild COVID-19 (a few samples of this study predate the infection). Cell type and time point are not known. The CDR3 is CASGSSLGLATDTQYF. CDR3 nucleotide sequence: TGTGCCAGCGGTTCTAGTTTGGGACTAGCTACGGATACGCAGTATTTT.